This T cell receptor beta chain derives from a study of shared clonotypes between healthy human individuals. CDR3 length equals 15 residues. Per germline, CDR1 MNHNY and CDR2 SVGAGI (reference sequence). Trimming at V came to 4 bases and at J to 4 bases, leaving 10 bases not matched to a gene. Genomic DNA from each subset was divided evenly over several immunoSEQ plates. Only in-frame clones appear in the TCRdb table, and some are missing; sequencing was by immunoSEQ multiplex PCR. The table records millions of clones, around nine tenths of them present only once. Material for sequencing was naive CD4+ T cells sorted from blood. The subset: CD45RA+ positively selected. The rearrangement links TRBV6-6 to TRBJ2-7, with 7 bases fitting TRBD1. The sequence was collected from a man younger than 35 in good health. CDR3 residues: CASSFLGQAHYEQYF. The CDR3 nucleotides read TGTGCCAGCAGTTTTCTAGGACAGGCCCATTACGAGCAGTACTTC.